One sample yielded the 31 T cell receptor beta chains listed below, sequenced in a study of blood T cell repertoires in COVID-19. The data were produced by immunoSEQ multiplex PCR, yet TCRdb's version contains in-frame clones alone and is incomplete. Of roughly 230,000 clones in the sample, roughly 80% are singletons; the top ten hold more than 3%. The material sequenced was PBMCs or T cells enriched from blood (not recorded which). These receptors were obtained from a man aged 50 to 59 who had recovered from COVID-19.

The genes are TRBV4-1 and TRBJ1-6; D not certain. CDR1 is MGHRA, CDR2 YSYEKL, per germline. The CDR3 has 17 amino acids. The V end was cut by 0 bases, the J end by 0 bases, with 9 bases between. The CDR3 protein is CASSQEAQSSYNSPLHF. The CDR3 DNA reads TGCGCCAGCAGCCAAGAGGCCCAAAGCTCCTATAATTCACCCCTCCACTTT.

The chain joins TRBV7-8 to TRBJ1-1, with D possibly being TRBD1 (6 bases). V dropped 3 bases and J dropped 10 bases, with 15 bases sitting between them. Germline values: CDR1 SGHVS, CDR2 FQNEAQ. The CDR3 spans 13 residues. The CDR3 here is CASSLTGPTVAFF. The CDR3 DNA reads TGTGCCAGCAGCTTGACAGGACCCACAGTAGCTTTCTTT.

The rearrangement uses TRBV9 and TRBJ1-1; D call uncertain. Between the trimmed V and J ends, which lost 0 bases and 7 bases, there was a span of 13 bases. Germline V gene lookup returns CDR1 SGDLS and CDR2 YYNGEE. The CDR3 length is 14 residues. The CDR3 sequence is CASSVDPTGSEAFF. The DNA of the CDR3 is TGTGCCAGCAGCGTAGACCCGACTGGCAGTGAAGCTTTCTTT.

The chain links TRBV28 to TRBJ2-7, with D unresolved. Germline CDR1 reads MDHEN; CDR2 reads SYDVKM. The V end was cut by 6 bases, the J end by 5 bases, with 5 bases between. The CDR3 loop spans 10 amino acids. DNA for the CDR3: TGTGCCAGCAGCCCCGACGAGCAGTACTTC. This translates into CASSPDEQYF.

The J gene is TRBJ2-1, the V gene TRBV29-1; TRBD1 matches 8 bases. Trimming took 1 base from V and 2 from J; bases not matched to a gene: 4. The CDR3 loop spans 15 amino acids. Germline assignment: CDR1 SQVTM and CDR2 ANQGSEA. The CDR3 DNA reads TGCAGCGTTGAAGGGGGGGACAGGACCTACAATGAGCAGTTCTTC. It translates to CSVEGGDRTYNEQFF.

This chain uses TRBV7-6 with TRBJ2-5; 12 bases are a match to TRBD2. Losses at the gene ends were 5 bases for V and 1 base for J; bases not matched to a gene: 17. The CDR3 is made up of 20 amino acids. In germline, CDR1 is SGHVS, CDR2 FNYEAQ. This CDR3 is CASSPRSRASTSGGQETQYF. DNA of the CDR3: TGTGCCAGCAGCCCCAGGTCTCGGGCTTCGACTAGCGGGGGCCAAGAGACCCAGTACTTC. Full variable domain (rest looked up from reference TRBV7-6 and TRBJ2-5): GAGVSQSPRYKVTKRGQDVALRCDPISGHVSLYWYRQALGQGPEFLTYFNYEAQQDKSGLPNDRFSAERPEGSISTLTIQRTEQRDSAMYRCASSPRSRASTSGGQETQYFGPGTRLLVL.

This clone was detected only once. This chain uses TRBV24-1 with TRBJ2-5; tentative D call: TRBD1 (6 bases). This CDR3 is 13 amino acids long. From germline, CDR1 is KGHDR and CDR2 SFDVKD. V lost 7 bases and J lost 4, with 12 bases in between. This CDR3 is CATRQGAGETQYF. CDR3 coding DNA: TGTGCCACCAGACAGGGCGCTGGAGAGACCCAGTACTTC.

The rearrangement joins TRBV30 to TRBJ1-4; TRBD1 matches at 7 bases. The junction had 8 bases not matched to a gene; V was cut back by 0 bases and J by 4 bases. Germline V gene sequence: CDR1 GTSNPN, CDR2 SVGIG (reference sequence). The CDR3 length is 16 residues. The CDR3 DNA is TGTGCCTGGAGTGTTAAGGGGGCGGTCCATAATGAAAAACTGTTTTTT. It specifies CAWSVKGAVHNEKLFF.

The table lists this clone with a count of one. V gene TRBV7-8 combines with J gene TRBJ1-1, with 7 bases lining up with TRBD1. Germline CDR1 reads SGHVS; CDR2 reads FQNEAQ. With V trimmed by 4 bases and J by 5 bases, 4 bases remained unmatched. The CDR3 loop spans 13 amino acids. Here the CDR3 reads CASSYTGETEAFF. The CDR3 DNA reads TGTGCCAGCAGCTATACAGGGGAGACTGAAGCTTTCTTT.

This chain joins TRBV20-1 and TRBJ1-6; D remains unclear. Trimming pared 3 bases from V and 11 bases from J, leaving 14 bases between. CDR1 is DFQATT, CDR2 SNEGSKA, per germline (reference sequence). The CDR3 is 13 amino acids. CDR3 nucleotides: TGCAGTGCTAGTGTCCATACAAGTCCACCCCTCCACTTT. This translates into CSASVHTSPPLHF.

A single count supports this clone. The V and J genes are TRBV19 and TRBJ2-3; possible D gene TRBD2, 6 bases. V lost 2 bases and J 4 bases, leaving 10 bases between the germline ends. The length of the CDR3 is 14 residues. Germline V gives CDR1 LNHDA, CDR2 SQIVND (reference sequence). The CDR3 region is CASSIWLAADTQYF. The CDR3 nucleotides are TGTGCCAGTAGTATATGGTTAGCGGCAGATACGCAGTATTTT.

This clone has a handful of counts. The chain combines TRBV5-1 with TRBJ2-5; 8 bases match TRBD2. Germline V gives CDR1 SGHRS, CDR2 YFSETQ. V lost 1 base, J lost 4 bases, and 9 bases stayed unmatched. The CDR3 covers 16 residues. Here the CDR3 DNA reads TGCGCCAGCAGCTTGAAGGCGCGGGGGGCCGGAGAGACCCAGTACTTC. Translation gives CASSLKARGAGETQYF.

This chain joins TRBV4-1 and TRBJ2-1; 13 nucleotides agree with TRBD2. Germline trimming cut 4 bases from V and 6 bases from J; bases unmatched to any gene: 12. CDR1 is MGHRA, CDR2 YSYEKL, per germline. This CDR3 has 18 amino acids. The CDR3 nucleotides are TGCGCCAGCAGCCCCACAGGGGGGACTAGCGGGACTCTCAATGAGCAGTTCTTC. Protein sequence: CASSPTGGTSGTLNEQFF.

The V call is TRBV5-6, the J call TRBJ2-3; TRBD2 aligns across 9 bases. CDR1 is SGHDT, CDR2 YYEEEE, per germline. V lost 5 bases, J lost 7 bases, and 17 bases stayed unmatched. The CDR3 runs to 17 residues. Here the CDR3 DNA reads TGTGCCAGCAGAAGAGGCGGGAGGGAGCCGAGTACATATACGCAGTATTTT. This sequence encodes CASRRGGREPSTYTQYF.

The chain links TRBV5-4 to TRBJ2-1, with 7 bases lining up with TRBD1. After removal of 3 bases from V and 9 bases from J, the junction contained 6 bases not matched to a gene. The CDR3 length is 13 residues. The germline gives CDR1 SGHNT, CDR2 YYREEE (reference sequence). The CDR3 DNA reads as TGTGCCAGCAGCTGGACAGGCTCTAGTGAGCAGTTCTTC. It specifies CASSWTGSSEQFF.

The chain uses TRBV7-3 and TRBJ1-1, with D tentatively TRBD1 (6 bases). Trimming shortened V by 5 bases and J by 2 bases, and 15 bases separated the two germline ends. This CDR3 comprises 15 residues. The V gene's germline CDR1 is SGHTA and CDR2 FQGTGA. This CDR3 is CASSLKVTGNTEAFF. In nucleotides, the CDR3 is TGTGCCAGCAGCCTAAAAGTGACAGGAAACACTGAAGCTTTCTTT.

The chain carries TRBV20-1 and TRBJ2-1; D may be TRBD1 (6 bases). CDR3 length: 10 residues. V was pared by 5 bases and J by 15 bases, with 14 bases between. Germline lookup yields CDR1 DFQATT and CDR2 SNEGSKA (reference sequence). For the CDR3, the DNA is TGCAGTGCTCTACGACAGGACGGGTTCTTC. Protein product: CSALRQDGFF.

This CDR3 reads CASSPDGEAYTF. CDR3 nucleotide sequence: TGTGCCAGCAGCCCCGACGGCGAGGCGTACACCTTC. The J gene is TRBJ1-2, the V gene TRBV7-9; D not resolved. Germline-derived CDR1 and CDR2 are SEHNR and FQNEAQ (reference sequence). The CDR3 has 12 amino acids. Trimming removed 5 bases at V and 11 bases at J, with 15 bases between.

The chain employs TRBV19 and TRBJ1-4; D gene ambiguous. In germline, CDR1 is LNHDA, CDR2 SQIVND (reference sequence). V was trimmed by 1 base and J by 2 bases, leaving 8 bases between them. This CDR3 has 15 residues. CDR3 protein: CASSIGGITNEKLFF. DNA for the CDR3: TGTGCCAGTAGTATAGGAGGGATTACTAATGAAAAACTGTTTTTT.

This clone was detected once. The CDR3 loop reads CASSPGGSYGYTF. The CDR3 nucleotides are TGTGCCAGCAGTCCCGGGGGGAGCTATGGCTACACCTTC. The gene calls are TRBV6-5 and TRBJ1-2, with D tentatively TRBD1 (5 bases). Trimming left V 5 bases short and J 4 bases short, with 11 bases between. CDR3 length: 13 amino acids. Germline CDR1 MNHEY, CDR2 SVGAGI.

The genes are TRBV7-2 and TRBJ2-5, with 11 bases that match TRBD1. The CDR3 is 16 residues long. Per the germline V gene, CDR1 is SGHTA and CDR2 is FQGNSA. The J segment lost 4 bases and the V segment lost 2 bases, leaving 6 bases of the junction unmatched. The CDR3 spells CASSLHGQGAGETQYF. For the CDR3, the DNA is TGTGCCAGCAGCTTACACGGACAGGGGGCCGGAGAGACCCAGTACTTC.

The chain has TRBV7-2 and TRBJ2-7; 8 positions agree with TRBD2. V was pared by 5 bases and J by 5 bases, with 14 bases of the junction left unmatched. The CDR3 runs to 16 residues. Germline CDR1 SGHTA, CDR2 FQGNSA. CDR3 region: CASSGDPGLVSHEQYF. The CDR3 nucleotides are TGTGCCAGCAGCGGTGATCCGGGACTAGTTTCACACGAGCAGTACTTC.

About this clone: Likely a read error: the CDR3 ends without its conserved phenylalanine or tryptophan. The DNA is omitted, as the CDR3 cannot be located on it reliably, and the CDR3 follows TCRdb's listing. This chain uses TRBV15 with TRBJ1-2; whether TRBD1, the table's D call, matches the DNA was not checked. In germline, CDR1 is LNHNV, CDR2 YYDKDF (reference sequence). The CDR3 totals 14 residues, both ends included. CDR3 amino acids: CATSRAGQGPHLHA.

The chain couples TRBV28 to TRBJ2-3; tentatively, D is TRBD2 (7 bases). Trimming stripped 3 bases from V and 3 bases from J, with 22 bases between. Germline-derived CDR1 and CDR2 are MDHEN and SYDVKM. The length of the CDR3 is 18 residues. The CDR3 DNA is TGTGCCAGCAGTTTGTGGGGGGGGCCGGCAGGGAGGACAGATACGCAGTATTTT. This codes for CASSLWGGPAGRTDTQYF.

The rearrangement links TRBV7-2 to TRBJ2-3; 10 bases are shared with TRBD2. J lost 1 base, V lost 3 bases, and 4 bases had no gene match. The CDR3 has 16 amino acids. Germline CDR1 and CDR2: SGHTA and FQGNSA. CDR3: CASSFALAGGTDTQYF. Written as DNA, the CDR3 is TGTGCCAGCAGCTTTGCCCTAGCGGGAGGCACAGATACGCAGTATTTT.

In DNA form, the CDR3 reads TGTGCCAGCAGCTTAGTGCTGGGGACAGCCGATTACTTTGGAAACACCATATATTTT. Its protein is CASSLVLGTADYFGNTIYF. J is TRBJ1-3 and V is TRBV7-9, with 7 positions matching TRBD1. V was pared by 1 base and J by 3 bases, with 15 bases of the junction left unmatched. Germline V CDR1 and CDR2: SEHNR, FQNEAQ (reference sequence). The CDR3 covers 19 residues.

Only one count was recorded for this clone. The genes are TRBV19 and TRBJ2-1, with 8 positions matching TRBD2. After removal of 8 bases from V and 0 bases from J, the junction contained 3 bases not matched to a gene. Germline V lookup: CDR1 LNHDA, CDR2 SQIVND (reference sequence). This CDR3 spans 14 amino acids. The CDR3 is CASEGTSSYNEQFF. The CDR3 coding sequence is TGTGCCAGTGAGGGGACTAGCTCCTACAATGAGCAGTTCTTC.

This chain joins TRBV24-1 and TRBJ2-2; the match to TRBD2 covers 11 bases. V lost 3 bases and J lost 2; bases outside the gene matches: 4. CDR3 length: 17 amino acids. The germline CDR1 and CDR2 sequences are KGHDR and SFDVKD. CDR3 coding DNA: TGTGCCACCAGTGATCCCGGGACTAGCGGAAACACCGGGGAGCTGTTTTTT. Amino acid sequence: CATSDPGTSGNTGELFF.

The chain carries TRBV20-1 and TRBJ2-7; D uncertain. With 3 bases removed from V and 2 bases from J, the gap between germline ends came to 8 bases. The CDR3 length is 12 residues. Germline V gives CDR1 DFQATT, CDR2 SNEGSKA (reference sequence). The DNA for the CDR3 is TGCAGTGCTAGTAACTCCCCCTACGAGCAGTACTTC. Translating it yields CSASNSPYEQYF.

This rearrangement joins TRBV4-3 to TRBJ2-1; TRBD1 matches at 8 bases. Germline V gene sequence: CDR1 LGHNA, CDR2 YSLEER. The CDR3 extends over 18 amino acids. The ends lost 1 base at V and 9 bases at J; junction bases unmatched: 17. The CDR3 spells CASSQVDPGRGPFGEQFF. CDR3 in DNA: TGCGCCAGCAGCCAAGTGGACCCCGGCAGGGGGCCTTTTGGTGAGCAGTTCTTC.

This chain joins TRBV10-3 and TRBJ2-7; 9 bases line up with TRBD1. The CDR3 loop spans 14 amino acids. Germline trimming cut 6 bases from V and 4 bases from J; bases unmatched to any gene: 7. Looked up from germline, CDR1 is ENHRY and CDR2 is SYGVKD. The CDR3 bases are TGTGCCATCAGAGAAACCGGGACAGGGTACGAGCAGTACTTC. Protein: CAIRETGTGYEQYF.